The clone carrying this T cell receptor (beta chain) was counted only a few times. Its target is unknown. The data were obtained in a study of T-cell memory formation after mild COVID-19. Constant-segment primers served in 5'RACE that generated TCR alpha and TCR beta cDNA libraries bearing sample barcodes and UMIs. TCRdb fed the 5' RACE reads into MiXCR, producing one record per CDR3 protein. The sample yields tens of thousands of distinct CDR3 sequences, about 15% seen once. Losses at the gene ends were 2 bases for V and 2 bases for J; bases not matched to a gene: 4. The CDR3 length is 15 residues. The germline V gene has CDR1 MNHEY and CDR2 SVGAGI. General study points: Day 15 to 85 contracting clones showed balanced CD4/CD8; day 15 to 37 expanders favored CD4+. The study found contracting CD4+ clones mainly in CM and EM and contracting CD8+ clones in EMRA.

This TCR was recovered from an adult woman who had mild COVID-19 (a few samples of this study predate the infection). Cell type and time point are not known. The rearrangement links TRBV6-5 to TRBJ2-3, with 7 bases lining up with TRBD1. Sequencing was carried out using PBMCs or a T cell subset sorted from them (not recorded which). CDR3 bases: TGTGCCAGCAGTTACAGGGACAGCATCACAGATACGCAGTATTTT. The encoded protein is CASSYRDSITDTQYF.